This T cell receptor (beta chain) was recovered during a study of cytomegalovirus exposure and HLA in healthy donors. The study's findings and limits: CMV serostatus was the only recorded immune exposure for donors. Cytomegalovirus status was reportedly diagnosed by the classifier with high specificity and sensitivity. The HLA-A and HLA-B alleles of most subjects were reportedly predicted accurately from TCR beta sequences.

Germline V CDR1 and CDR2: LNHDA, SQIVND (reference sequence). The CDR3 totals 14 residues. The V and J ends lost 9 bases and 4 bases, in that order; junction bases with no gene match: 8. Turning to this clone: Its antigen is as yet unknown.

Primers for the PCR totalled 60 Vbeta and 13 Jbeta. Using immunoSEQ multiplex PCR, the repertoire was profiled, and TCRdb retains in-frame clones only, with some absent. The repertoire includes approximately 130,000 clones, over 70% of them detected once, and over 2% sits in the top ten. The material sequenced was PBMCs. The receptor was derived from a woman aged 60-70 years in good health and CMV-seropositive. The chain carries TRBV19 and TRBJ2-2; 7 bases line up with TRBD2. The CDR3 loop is CASTTGGVTGELFF. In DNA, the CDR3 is TGTGCCAGCACCACGGGGGGAGTCACCGGGGAGCTGTTTTTT.